These 21 T cell receptor beta chains came from one sample sequenced in a study of CD8 T cells in ankylosing spondylitis. TCRdb independently ran MiXCR on the 5' RACE reads; one entry per CDR3 protein. The sample holds hundreds of thousands of distinct CDR3 sequences, about 20% seen once. The sample taken for sequencing was blood, either unsorted or a sorted T cell fraction (not recorded which). These receptors all stem from a male donor with ankylosing spondylitis or in good health (not recorded which).

The chain is built from TRBV5-1 and TRBJ2-3; a possible D gene is TRBD2 (5 bases). The CDR3 has 14 amino acids. Trimming took 4 bases from V and 7 from J, leaving 16 bases between them. CDR1 and CDR2 from the germline V gene are SGHRS and YFSETQ. CDR3 protein: CASSKDLPGNTQYF. CDR3 coding DNA: TGCGCCAGCAGCAAAGATCTCCCGGGGAATACGCAGTATTTT.

There are a few counts of this clonotype. The chain employs TRBV11-2 and TRBJ2-1; D not resolved. From germline, CDR1 is SGHAT and CDR2 FQNNGV. With 7 bases removed from V and 6 bases from J, the gap between germline ends came to 7 bases. This CDR3 has 11 amino acids. The CDR3 is CASIGINEQFF. CDR3 nucleotides: TGTGCCAGCATTGGCATCAATGAGCAGTTCTTC.

The CDR3 protein is CASTAGQETQYF. Written as DNA, the CDR3 is TGCGCCAGCACGGCAGGGCAAGAGACCCAGTACTTC. The genes are TRBV5-1 and TRBJ2-5, with TRBD1 as a possible D gene (5 bases). Germline lookup yields CDR1 SGHRS and CDR2 YFSETQ. This CDR3 region has 12 residues. Between the trimmed V and J ends, which lost 6 bases and 2 bases, there was a span of 8 bases.

The chain employs TRBV20-1 and TRBJ2-1; D may be TRBD1 or TRBD2 (5 bases each). Germline assignment: CDR1 DFQATT and CDR2 SNEGSKA (reference sequence). This CDR3 contains 15 residues. Trimming took 6 bases from V and 6 from J, leaving 21 bases between them. CDR3 sequence (DNA): TGCAGTGCCCGTTTGTATAAGCTCGGGGCCAATGAGCAGTTCTTC. It yields the protein CSARLYKLGANEQFF.

This clonotype has just a few counts. This chain connects TRBV10-3 to TRBJ1-1, with 10 bases lining up with TRBD1. Looked up from germline, CDR1 is ENHRY and CDR2 is SYGVKD. The CDR3 contains 16 residues. V was clipped by 6 bases and J by 4 bases; unmatched bases: 11. CDR3 DNA sequence: TGTGCCATCAGCGGTGGGACAGGGGCTTCGGGCACTGAAGCTTTCTTT. As protein: CAISGGTGASGTEAFF.

This clonotype showed up many times. This sequence joins TRBV5-1 and TRBJ2-3, with a tentative D call TRBD2 (5 bases). Germline CDR1 and CDR2: SGHRS and YFSETQ. This CDR3 has 15 residues. V was clipped by 0 bases and J by 0 bases, with 8 bases between them. CDR3 sequence reads: CASSLAGGSTDTQYF. The DNA of the CDR3 is TGCGCCAGCAGCTTGGCCGGCGGGAGCACAGATACGCAGTATTTT.

The rearrangement joins TRBV12-3 or TRBV12-4 to TRBJ2-1; D gene uncertain. CDR3 length: 15 amino acids. The V and J ends lost 5 bases and 0 bases respectively, with 11 bases between them. CDR3 in amino acids: CASSPGRSSYNEQFF. The CDR3 DNA is TGTGCCAGCAGTCCCGGGCGGAGCTCCTACAATGAGCAGTTCTTC.

This chain links TRBV5-1 with TRBJ2-2, with no clear D. V was cut by 1 base and J by 3 bases, with 10 bases left in between. CDR1 and CDR2 (germline): SGHRS, YFSETQ. This CDR3 has 15 residues. The CDR3 sequence: CASSLLGMDTGELFF. DNA of the CDR3: TGCGCCAGCAGCTTGTTAGGGATGGACACCGGGGAGCTGTTTTTT.

The sample holds a few counts of this clonotype. The rearrangement uses TRBV20-1 and TRBJ2-7; D call uncertain. Between the trimmed V and J ends, which lost 0 bases and 5 bases, there was a span of 23 bases. In germline, CDR1 is DFQATT, CDR2 SNEGSKA (reference sequence). This CDR3 is built from 17 residues. The CDR3 here is CSARDLVSRADRHEQYV. The CDR3 bases are TGCAGTGCTAGAGATCTTGTATCTAGAGCCGATCGCCACGAGCAGTACGTC.

This clonotype was counted between two and nine times. This chain joins TRBV14 and TRBJ2-4, with 12 nucleotides matching TRBD1. This CDR3 spans 23 amino acids. Per germline, CDR1 SGHDN and CDR2 FVKESK. Germline trimming cut 0 bases from V and 0 bases from J; bases unmatched to any gene: 18. CDR3 bases: TGTGCCAGCAGCCAAGAAACTAACCCCGGGACAGGGGGCCCTGGACTAGCCAAAAACATTCAGTACTTC. This sequence encodes CASSQETNPGTGGPGLAKNIQYF.

This clonotype was picked up a small number of times. CDR3 protein: CASSFRRRVETDTQYF. As DNA, the CDR3 is TGTGCCAGCAGTTTTCGGAGAAGGGTAGAGACAGATACGCAGTATTTT. The V call is TRBV27, the J call TRBJ2-3; no definite D call. The CDR3 runs to 16 residues. The ends were cut back, 3 bases at V and 3 bases at J, with 16 bases in the middle. The germline CDR1 and CDR2 sequences are MNHEY and SMNVEV (reference sequence).

The CDR3 sequence is CASSPHGRGTDTQYF. For the CDR3, the DNA is TGTGCCAGCAGTCCCCATGGGCGCGGCACAGATACGCAGTATTTT. The V gene is TRBV28, the J gene TRBJ2-3; D remains ambiguous. The CDR3 runs to 15 residues. The germline CDR1 and CDR2 sequences are MDHEN and SYDVKM. Trimming cost V 5 bases and J 1 base, with 13 bases left between them.

This clonotype was picked up many times. V usage is TRBV6-5 and J usage is TRBJ1-2, with a tentative D call TRBD1 (6 bases). The V gene's germline CDR1 is MNHEY and CDR2 SVGAGI. Deletions cut 4 bases from V and 5 bases from J, with 14 bases between. This CDR3 is built from 14 residues. CDR3 loop: CASSFEGGKYGYTF. In DNA, the CDR3 is TGTGCCAGCAGTTTTGAAGGGGGGAAATATGGCTACACCTTC.

This clonotype was observed a few times. The rearrangement uses TRBV12-3 or TRBV12-4 and TRBJ2-1; possibly TRBD2 for D (6 bases). CDR3 length equals 16 residues. V was trimmed by 6 bases and J by 1 base, leaving 16 bases between them. CDR3 protein: CASSGRLVISYNEQFF. The CDR3 nucleotides are TGTGCCAGCAGCGGACGACTAGTCATTTCCTACAATGAGCAGTTCTTC.

Concerning this clonotype: Sequence at one end of the junction differs from germline and may be a read error. J is TRBJ2-5 and V is TRBV5-1; maybe TRBD1 (5 bases). The CDR3 extends over 13 amino acids. CDR1 and CDR2 (germline): SGHRS, YFSETQ. This chain's CDR3 is CASSLGGGEAQYF. The CDR3, as DNA: TGCGCCAGCAGCTTGGGGGGCGGAGAGGCCCAGTACTTC.

The CDR3 nucleotides read TGTGCCAGCAGTTACTCGCACCCCGGTGGCACTGAAGCTTTCTTT. This translates into CASSYSHPGGTEAFF. The rearrangement uses TRBV6-5 and TRBJ1-1; D is ambiguous. V lost 0 bases to trimming and J lost 4 bases, with 12 bases between them. The CDR3 length is 15 residues. Per the germline V gene, CDR1 is MNHEY and CDR2 is SVGAGI.

This clonotype has more than one count but fewer than ten. CDR3: CSDKRGSYNEQFF. Here the CDR3 DNA reads TGCAGTGACAAAAGGGGCTCCTACAATGAGCAGTTCTTC. The rearrangement joins TRBV20-1 to TRBJ2-1; perhaps TRBD1 as D (5 bases). Germline V CDR1 and CDR2: DFQATT, SNEGSKA (reference sequence). V was clipped by 7 bases and J by 0 bases, with 10 bases between them. This CDR3 spans 13 amino acids.

This clonotype was seen a handful of times. The chain has TRBV18 and TRBJ2-7; D is ambiguous. From germline, CDR1 is KGHSH and CDR2 LQKENI. The CDR3 consists of 15 residues. Trimming removed 2 bases from V and 2 bases from J, with 13 bases in between. The CDR3 loop is CASSPTPGRPYEQYV. The CDR3 nucleotides read TGTGCCAGCTCACCAACTCCGGGCAGGCCCTACGAGCAGTACGTC.

V gene TRBV3-1 combines with J gene TRBJ2-3, with TRBD2 identical over 9 bases. CDR3 length: 18 residues. With 1 base clipped from V and 0 bases from J, the junction kept 8 bases outside the gene matches. Germline loops: CDR1 LGHDT, CDR2 YNNKEL (reference sequence). The CDR3 reads CASSQVSSGTFSTDTQYF. The CDR3 DNA is TGTGCCAGCAGCCAAGTGTCTAGCGGGACGTTTAGCACAGATACGCAGTATTTT.

This clonotype was seen ten or more times. This rearrangement joins TRBV20-1 to TRBJ1-5, with D possibly being TRBD1 (6 bases). Trimming stripped 3 bases from V and 7 bases from J, with 10 bases between. The CDR3 totals 12 residues. Germline assignment: CDR1 DFQATT and CDR2 SNEGSKA (reference sequence). This CDR3 reads CSASRGGQPQHF. The DNA for the CDR3 is TGCAGTGCTAGCAGGGGAGGCCAGCCCCAGCATTTT.

The genes are TRBV12-3 or TRBV12-4 and TRBJ1-6; D is perhaps TRBD1 (5 bases). The CDR3 covers 15 residues. The V end lost 5 bases, the J end lost 7 bases, and 15 bases lay between the germline ends. This CDR3 is CASSPQPGRNSPLHF. The CDR3 DNA is TGTGCCAGCAGTCCGCAGCCGGGACGGAATTCACCCCTCCACTTT.